Listed below are T cell receptor beta chains from one sample, sequenced in a study of blood T cell repertoires in COVID-19. The data were produced by immunoSEQ multiplex PCR, yet TCRdb's version contains in-frame clones alone and is incomplete. The sample yields over 40,000 clones, about four fifths seen once. Sequences were obtained from peripheral blood. These receptors came from a man between 60 and 75 years old with active COVID-19. The CDR3 runs from the conserved cysteine through the conserved F or W. A D gene is named only where the DNA matches it firmly. Clone size is shown for a subset of rows, as once, few, many or a class of expanded clone.

TRBJ2-3	TRBV6-2/TRBV6-3	-	-	TGTGCCAGCAGTTACGGTCAGGCAGATACGCAGTATTTT	CASSYGQADTQYF
TRBJ1-5	TRBV30	-	-	TGTGCCTGGGGGGGGGCGGGTCAGCCCCAGCATTTT	CAWGGAGQPQHF
TRBJ1-2	TRBV27	TRBD1	-	TGTGCCAGCCGACTGCCCGGACAGGGGTCTGGCTACACCTTC	CASRLPGQGSGYTF
TRBJ2-1	TRBV4-2	TRBD2	-	TGTGCCAGCAGCCAAGATTCGGGGGGGGCCTACAATGAGCAGTTCTTC	CASSQDSGGAYNEQFF
TRBJ1-1	TRBV18	TRBD1	few	TGTGCCAGCACCGGACAGGGGGCGGGAGGGAACACTGAAGCTTTCTTT	CASTGQGAGGNTEAFF
TRBJ2-3	TRBV3-1/TRBV3-2	TRBD1	-	TGTGCCAGCAGCCATCGACAGGGGGTAGAAGATACGCAGTATTTT	CASSHRQGVEDTQYF
TRBJ2-3	TRBV2	TRBD2	-	TGTGCCAGCAGTGTATGGACTAGCGGGGACACAGATACGCAGTATTTT	CASSVWTSGDTDTQYF
TRBJ2-2	TRBV28	-	-	TGTGCCAGCAGTTTACTTATAAACACCGGGGAGCTGTTTTTT	CASSLLINTGELFF
TRBJ2-7	TRBV4-1	-	-	TGCGCCAGCAGCCAAGTTCAGCGGTCCTACGAGCAGTACTTC	CASSQVQRSYEQYF
TRBJ2-7	TRBV19	TRBD2	-	TGTGCCACCTCAGCGGGAGGGCGGTACGAGCAGTACTTC	CATSAGGRYEQYF
TRBJ1-6	TRBV5-1	-	-	TGCGCCAGTTCTCAGGCCAGTTATAATTCACCCCTCCACTTT	CASSQASYNSPLHF
TRBJ2-7	TRBV30	TRBD1	-	TGTGCCTGGAGCCCACAGGGGATCGAGCAGTACTTC	CAWSPQGIEQYF
TRBJ2-1	TRBV30	-	-	TGTGCCTTCACCACTTTATACAATGAGCAGTTCTTC	CAFTTLYNEQFF
TRBJ2-7	TRBV11-2	TRBD1	-	TGTGCCAGCAGCAGACAGGGGAAGTCCCACGAGCAGTACTTC	CASSRQGKSHEQYF
TRBJ2-1	TRBV6-1	TRBD2	once	TGTGCCAGCAGTGCGGGGACTAGCGGGTTTAGGTACAATGAGCAGTTCTTC	CASSAGTSGFRYNEQFF
TRBJ2-7	TRBV7-9	-	-	TGTGCCAGCAGCCCAAGTGAGGTCTACGAGCAGTACTTC	CASSPSEVYEQYF
TRBJ1-1	TRBV6-2/TRBV6-3	TRBD1	few	TGTGCCAGCAGCCCTCAGCTCGGACAGGGTGAAGCTTTCTTT	CASSPQLGQGEAFF
TRBJ2-7	TRBV4-2	-	medium-sized	TGTGCCAGCAGCCAAGAGGGGGGACAGCTCTACGAGCAGTACTTC	CASSQEGGQLYEQYF
TRBJ2-2	TRBV27	TRBD1	-	TGTGCCAGCACTACAGCACAGGGGGCGCCCACCGGGGAGCTGTTTTTT	CASTTAQGAPTGELFF
TRBJ1-1	TRBV7-8	TRBD1	-	TGTGCCAGCAGCTTAGAGACGAACAGGGGGCAAGCTTTCTTT	CASSLETNRGQAFF
TRBJ2-1	TRBV7-2	-	-	TGTGCCAGCACCCTGGGGGGTTTTAGACACAATGAGCAGTTCTTC	CASTLGGFRHNEQFF
TRBJ2-3	TRBV24-1	TRBD2	-	TGTGCCACCAGTGATTTGCCTGATTTTAGGGCGGGGGGCACAGATACGCAGTATTTT	CATSDLPDFRAGGTDTQYF
TRBJ2-7	TRBV6-5	-	-	TGTGCCAGCAGTTACGAAGGGGCAGGGTCTTACGAGCAGTACTTC	CASSYEGAGSYEQYF
TRBJ2-5	TRBV27	-	-	TGTGCCAGCAGTTTAGGCCCAGGGTTGTTCCAAGAGACCCAGTACTTC	CASSLGPGLFQETQYF
TRBJ2-5	TRBV12-3/TRBV12-4	-	-	TGTGCCAGCAGTCAGGGGCTTGATTGGGACTTC	CASSQGLDWDF
TRBJ1-1	TRBV11-2	-	-	TGTGCCAGCAGCTTAAACATTGACACTGAAGCTTTCTTT	CASSLNIDTEAFF
TRBJ2-7	TRBV3-1/TRBV3-2	TRBD2	-	TGTGCCAGCAGCCAGCGGGGGATCTCCTACGAGCAGTACTTC	CASSQRGISYEQYF